This T cell receptor (beta chain) emerged from a study of monozygotic twins with inflammatory bowel disease. Study results and limitations: Discrimination among different T cell subtypes was not achievable. Healthy co-twins, by inverse Simpson, had higher TCRbeta diversity than their siblings with IBD.

Researchers used template switching to add UMIs featuring a 6-nucleotide sample barcode. From the 5' RACE reads, TCRdb lists one entry per CDR3 protein and no DNA. The data show fewer than 550,000 distinct CDR3 sequences, and the top ten clones hold 2.4%. As regards this clonotype: Its antigen is still unknown.

Per the germline V gene, CDR1 is SGHRS and CDR2 is YFSETQ. The CDR3 consists of 16 residues. The sequence was collected from a human donor with ulcerative colitis or Crohn's disease, or a healthy co-twin of an affected twin (not recorded which). The rearrangement joins TRBV5-1 to TRBJ2-1; TCRdb returns TRBD1, unconfirmable since there is no DNA. Sequencing input: blood. This CDR3 is CASSLGGQNKYNEQFF.